The 10 T cell receptor beta chains in this list originate from one sample, sequenced in a study of OX40 agonist ivuxolimab in advanced cancers. Repertoires were generated with immunoSEQ multiplex PCR, while TCRdb's copy carries only in-frame clones and drops some. The repertoire holds some 60,000 clones, with approximately 90% as singletons. Source: CD4+ or CD8+ T cells sorted from blood, taken in a trial of the OX40 agonist ivuxolimab. Receptor source: an adult with an advanced solid tumor such as melanoma, head and neck, liver or kidney cancer.

The V gene is TRBV19, the J gene TRBJ2-6, with D possibly TRBD1 on 6 matching bases. Deletions cut 5 bases from V and 1 base from J, with 9 bases between. There are 15 residues in the CDR3. Germline values: CDR1 LNHDA, CDR2 SQIVND (reference sequence). The CDR3 loop is CASSSDSSGANVLTF. The CDR3 DNA reads TGTGCCAGTAGTTCGGACAGTTCTGGGGCCAACGTCCTGACTTTC.

This rearrangement joins TRBV7-2 to TRBJ1-2, with 8 nucleotides matching TRBD1. The CDR3 is 18 residues long. Trimming cost V 0 bases and J 3 bases; bases outside gene matches: 12. Germline loops: CDR1 SGHTA, CDR2 FQGNSA. CDR3 coding DNA: TGTGCCAGCAGCTTAGCGAGGACAGGGATCTCTTTGGACTATGGCTACACCTTC. Encoded protein: CASSLARTGISLDYGYTF. Variable domain in full (rest from reference TRBV7-2 and TRBJ1-2): GAGVSQSPSNKVTEKGKDVELRCDPISGHTALYWYRQSLGQGLEFLIYFQGNSAPDKSGLPSDRFSAERTGGSVSTLTIQRTQQEDSAVYLCASSLARTGISLDYGYTFGSGTRLTVV.

The chain recombines TRBV6-5 with TRBJ2-1; 14 bases line up with TRBD2. CDR1 is MNHEY, CDR2 SVGAGI, per germline. V was clipped by 5 bases and J by 7 bases; unmatched bases: 4. The CDR3 sequence is 15 residues long. The CDR3 nucleotides read TGTGCCAGCAGTCTGACTAGCGGGGGGGTAAATGAGCAGTTCTTC. Encoded protein: CASSLTSGGVNEQFF.

J is TRBJ2-2 and V is TRBV27, with D possibly being TRBD1 (5 bases). Looked up from germline, CDR1 is MNHEY and CDR2 is SMNVEV (reference sequence). The CDR3 length is 14 residues. Trimming left V 5 bases short and J 2 bases short, with 9 bases between. CDR3 DNA sequence: TGTGCCAGCAGTGCAGGGTTTAACACCGGGGAGCTGTTTTTT. Protein sequence: CASSAGFNTGELFF.

The rearrangement joins TRBV2 to TRBJ2-7; D call uncertain. V was cut by 5 bases and J by 6 bases, with 5 bases left in between. Germline CDR1 reads SNHLY; CDR2 reads FYNNEI. This CDR3 contains 10 residues. The DNA for the CDR3 is TGTGCCAGCAGTTACCTCGAGCAGTACTTC. This gives the protein CASSYLEQYF.

The V gene is TRBV4-1, the J gene TRBJ2-3, with D perhaps matching TRBD1 (5 bases). The germline CDR1 and CDR2 sequences are MGHRA and YSYEKL. The CDR3 covers 13 residues. The ends were cut back, 0 bases at V and 4 bases at J, with 5 bases in the middle. CDR3 in amino acids: CASSQEGPDTQYF. CDR3 coding DNA: TGCGCCAGCAGCCAAGAGGGGCCAGATACGCAGTATTTT.

The chain is built from TRBV5-4 and TRBJ1-2; D unresolved. The V gene's germline CDR1 is SGHNT and CDR2 YYREEE (reference sequence). CDR3 length equals 14 residues. V was cut by 1 base and J by 6 bases, with 13 bases left in between. The CDR3 DNA sequence: TGTGCCAGCAGCTTGTTGTTGCGGGCCGATGGCTACACCTTC. Residues: CASSLLLRADGYTF.

This clone was found once. This sequence joins TRBV19 and TRBJ2-1; TRBD2 aligns across 16 bases. In germline, CDR1 is LNHDA, CDR2 SQIVND (reference sequence). V lost 6 bases and J lost 4; bases outside the gene matches: 3. The CDR3 is 16 residues long. The CDR3 is CASRPGLAGGYNEQFF. As DNA, the CDR3 is TGTGCCAGTAGACCGGGACTAGCGGGGGGGTACAATGAGCAGTTCTTC.

The gene calls are TRBV15 and TRBJ2-7; no firm D call. CDR3 length: 11 amino acids. The germline V and J ends were trimmed by 3 bases and 5 bases, with 5 bases remaining between them. Germline values: CDR1 LNHNV, CDR2 YYDKDF (reference sequence). This chain's CDR3 is CATSSRHEQYF. As DNA, the CDR3 is TGTGCCACCAGCAGCCGACACGAGCAGTACTTC.

The CDR3 coding sequence is TGTGCCAGCAGCCCGACTGATTTCTCTGGAAACACCATATATTTT. The encoded protein is CASSPTDFSGNTIYF. This chain links TRBV11-2 with TRBJ1-3; D is undetermined. The CDR3 sequence is 15 residues long. Germline CDR1 and CDR2: SGHAT and FQNNGV. V shed 5 bases and J shed 0 bases, with 11 bases lying between them.